This is a list of T cell receptor beta chains from one sample in a study of T-cell memory formation after mild COVID-19. TCRdb independently ran MiXCR on the 5' RACE reads; one entry per CDR3 protein. The sample records about 170,000 distinct CDR3 sequences, roughly 13% being singletons. Sequenced input: PBMCs or a T cell subset sorted from them (not recorded which). The receptors come from a man between 18 and 29 years old who had mild COVID-19 (a few samples of this study predate the infection). Cell type and time point are not known. Both conserved end residues are part of each CDR3. A D gene is named only where the DNA matches it firmly. Size values are once, few and many counts, or a class for expanded clones, and some rows have none.

>TRBJ2-1|-|-|TRBV7-9
CASSGPIAPFYNEQFF
TGTGCCAGCAGCGGCCCAATAGCGCCCTTCTACAATGAGCAGTTCTTC
>TRBJ1-1|-|-|TRBV7-3
CASSLNRDFPEAFF
TGTGCCAGCAGCTTAAATAGAGATTTTCCTGAAGCTTTCTTT
>TRBJ1-5|-|-|TRBV2
CASSEAAGQPQHF
TGTGCCAGCAGTGAAGCGGCGGGTCAGCCCCAGCATTTT
>TRBJ2-2|few|TRBD2|TRBV24-1
CATGPTSGDANTGELFF
TGTGCCACGGGACCGACTAGCGGGGACGCGAACACCGGGGAGCTGTTTTTT
>TRBJ2-3|-|-|TRBV5-6
CASRSYTDTQYF
TGTGCCAGCAGGTCATACACAGATACGCAGTATTTT
>TRBJ1-1|-|-|TRBV6-5
CASRPAGGTEAFF
TGTGCCAGCAGACCCGCAGGAGGCACTGAAGCTTTCTTT
>TRBJ2-5|few|-|TRBV6-2/TRBV6-3
CASSYGLGSTETQYF
TGTGCCAGCAGTTACGGCCTGGGGAGTACGGAGACCCAGTACTTC
>TRBJ2-2|-|TRBD1|TRBV6-6
CASSSAGTGNTGELFF
TGTGCCAGCAGTTCGGCCGGGACAGGGAACACCGGGGAGCTGTTTTTT
>TRBJ1-2|-|TRBD1|TRBV29-1
CSAGQGINYGYTF
TGCAGCGCCGGACAGGGGATTAACTATGGCTACACCTTC
>TRBJ2-1|many|-|TRBV6-2/TRBV6-3
CASSYSKRYNEQFF
TGTGCCAGCAGTTACTCGAAGCGGTACAATGAGCAGTTCTTC
>TRBJ2-1|few|-|TRBV5-1
CASSLDVGGDEQFF
TGCGCCAGCAGCTTGGACGTGGGCGGGGATGAGCAGTTCTTC
>TRBJ1-2|-|-|TRBV18
CASSPGAWGYGYTF
TGTGCCAGCTCACCCGGGGCATGGGGATATGGCTACACCTTC
>TRBJ1-5|few|TRBD1|TRBV5-1
CASSPGTDLFGNQPQHF
TGCGCCAGCAGCCCAGGGACAGACCTATTTGGCAATCAGCCCCAGCATTTT
>TRBJ2-5|few|TRBD1|TRBV5-1
CASSFPGTGLETQYF
TGCGCCAGCAGCTTCCCCGGGACAGGCCTCGAGACCCAGTACTTC
>TRBJ1-1|-|-|TRBV5-1
CASSATKGMNTEAFF
TGCGCCAGCAGCGCGACAAAAGGGATGAACACTGAAGCTTTCTTT
>TRBJ2-5|few|-|TRBV5-5
CASSLHGRTETQYF
TGTGCCAGCAGCTTGCACGGCAGGACGGAGACCCAGTACTTC
>TRBJ1-1|-|-|TRBV25-1
CASSDQQGRGTEAFF
TGTGCCAGCAGTGATCAACAGGGTCGGGGCACTGAAGCTTTCTTT
>TRBJ2-5|many|-|TRBV5-6
CASSLAGVSETQYF
TGTGCCAGCAGCTTGGCCGGGGTCTCGGAGACCCAGTACTTC
>TRBJ2-5|-|-|TRBV5-6
CASSLNRQTQYF
TGTGCCAGCAGCTTGAATAGGCAGACCCAGTACTTC
>TRBJ2-5|few|-|TRBV3-1
CASSQEIHAVLLKETQYF
TGTGCCAGCAGCCAAGAGATCCATGCGGTCCTCCTCAAAGAGACCCAGTACTTC
>TRBJ2-1|many|-|TRBV5-1
CASSSTSGAGYEQFF
TGCGCCAGCAGCTCAACTTCAGGGGCAGGGTATGAGCAGTTCTTC
>TRBJ2-3|-|TRBD1|TRBV29-1
CSVWDREYTDTQYF
TGCAGCGTTTGGGACAGGGAGTACACAGATACGCAGTATTTT
>TRBJ2-1|-|-|TRBV7-9
CASSTVGDEQFF
TGTGCCAGCAGCACAGTGGGGGATGAGCAGTTCTTC
>TRBJ1-4|few|-|TRBV7-8
CASSLQGEQNEKLFF
TGTGCCAGCAGCTTACAGGGTGAACAGAATGAAAAACTGTTTTTT
>TRBJ2-5|-|-|TRBV3-1
CASSQFRQETQYF
TGTGCCAGCAGCCAATTCCGACAAGAGACCCAGTACTTC
>TRBJ2-1|few|-|TRBV7-2
CASSFGRGPYNEQFF
TGTGCCAGCAGCTTTGGGCGGGGGCCCTACAATGAGCAGTTCTTC
>TRBJ2-1|-|-|TRBV29-1
CSVVFYEQFF
TGCAGCGTTGTGTTCTATGAGCAGTTCTTC
>TRBJ2-1|-|TRBD2|TRBV7-2
CASKRGGQDNEQFF
TGTGCCAGTAAGCGGGGGGGCCAAGACAATGAGCAGTTCTTC
>TRBJ2-7|few|TRBD1|TRBV6-5
CASSPGQGVTYEQYF
TGTGCCAGCAGTCCTGGACAGGGAGTTACCTACGAGCAGTACTTC
>TRBJ2-5|-|-|TRBV7-2
CASTVGGAKETQYF
TGTGCCAGCACCGTAGGGGGAGCCAAAGAGACCCAGTACTTC
>TRBJ2-2|few|-|TRBV7-9
CASSFTSRADSNTGELFF
TGTGCCAGCAGCTTCACTTCCCGGGCTGACTCGAACACCGGGGAGCTGTTTTTT
>TRBJ1-1|few|-|TRBV20-1
CSAQRLPPGAEAFF
TGCAGTGCCCAACGACTTCCCCCGGGCGCTGAAGCTTTCTTT
>TRBJ2-2|-|-|TRBV5-1
CASSPTSRYTGELIF
TGCGCCAGCAGCCCGACTAGTAGGTACACCGGGGAGCTGATTTTT
>TRBJ1-4|-|TRBD1|TRBV7-2
CASSLGYRGRKTTNEKLFF
TGTGCCAGCAGCTTAGGCTACAGGGGGCGAAAAACAACTAATGAAAAACTGTTTTTT
>TRBJ1-2|-|-|TRBV20-1
CSARVRDGGYGYTF
TGCAGTGCTAGAGTCCGGGACGGAGGCTATGGCTACACCTTC
>TRBJ2-5|few|-|TRBV7-2
CASSLTFWGRETQYF
TGTGCCAGCAGCTTAACATTCTGGGGGCGAGAGACCCAGTACTTC
>TRBJ1-4|few|-|TRBV4-1
CASSQVGVGNNEKLFF
TGCGCCAGCAGCCAAGTTGGGGTCGGGAATAATGAAAAACTGTTTTTT
>TRBJ1-1|-|TRBD1|TRBV12-3/TRBV12-4
CASSFLGQGTKAFF
TGTGCCAGCAGTTTCCTCGGACAGGGGACAAAAGCTTTCTTT
>TRBJ1-2|-|-|TRBV12-3/TRBV12-4
CASSFYGYTF
TGTGCCAGCAGTTTCTATGGCTACACCTTC
>TRBJ1-1|once|-|TRBV29-1
CSASAISTEAFF
TGCAGCGCTTCGGCCATCTCCACTGAAGCTTTCTTT
>TRBJ2-2|many|-|TRBV12-3/TRBV12-4
CASTLATGTELFF
TGTGCCAGCACTCTCGCCACCGGGACAGAGCTGTTTTTT
>TRBJ1-3|-|-|TRBV10-3
CAISEQRRYSGNTIYF
TGTGCCATCAGTGAACAACGACGGTACTCTGGAAACACCATATATTTT